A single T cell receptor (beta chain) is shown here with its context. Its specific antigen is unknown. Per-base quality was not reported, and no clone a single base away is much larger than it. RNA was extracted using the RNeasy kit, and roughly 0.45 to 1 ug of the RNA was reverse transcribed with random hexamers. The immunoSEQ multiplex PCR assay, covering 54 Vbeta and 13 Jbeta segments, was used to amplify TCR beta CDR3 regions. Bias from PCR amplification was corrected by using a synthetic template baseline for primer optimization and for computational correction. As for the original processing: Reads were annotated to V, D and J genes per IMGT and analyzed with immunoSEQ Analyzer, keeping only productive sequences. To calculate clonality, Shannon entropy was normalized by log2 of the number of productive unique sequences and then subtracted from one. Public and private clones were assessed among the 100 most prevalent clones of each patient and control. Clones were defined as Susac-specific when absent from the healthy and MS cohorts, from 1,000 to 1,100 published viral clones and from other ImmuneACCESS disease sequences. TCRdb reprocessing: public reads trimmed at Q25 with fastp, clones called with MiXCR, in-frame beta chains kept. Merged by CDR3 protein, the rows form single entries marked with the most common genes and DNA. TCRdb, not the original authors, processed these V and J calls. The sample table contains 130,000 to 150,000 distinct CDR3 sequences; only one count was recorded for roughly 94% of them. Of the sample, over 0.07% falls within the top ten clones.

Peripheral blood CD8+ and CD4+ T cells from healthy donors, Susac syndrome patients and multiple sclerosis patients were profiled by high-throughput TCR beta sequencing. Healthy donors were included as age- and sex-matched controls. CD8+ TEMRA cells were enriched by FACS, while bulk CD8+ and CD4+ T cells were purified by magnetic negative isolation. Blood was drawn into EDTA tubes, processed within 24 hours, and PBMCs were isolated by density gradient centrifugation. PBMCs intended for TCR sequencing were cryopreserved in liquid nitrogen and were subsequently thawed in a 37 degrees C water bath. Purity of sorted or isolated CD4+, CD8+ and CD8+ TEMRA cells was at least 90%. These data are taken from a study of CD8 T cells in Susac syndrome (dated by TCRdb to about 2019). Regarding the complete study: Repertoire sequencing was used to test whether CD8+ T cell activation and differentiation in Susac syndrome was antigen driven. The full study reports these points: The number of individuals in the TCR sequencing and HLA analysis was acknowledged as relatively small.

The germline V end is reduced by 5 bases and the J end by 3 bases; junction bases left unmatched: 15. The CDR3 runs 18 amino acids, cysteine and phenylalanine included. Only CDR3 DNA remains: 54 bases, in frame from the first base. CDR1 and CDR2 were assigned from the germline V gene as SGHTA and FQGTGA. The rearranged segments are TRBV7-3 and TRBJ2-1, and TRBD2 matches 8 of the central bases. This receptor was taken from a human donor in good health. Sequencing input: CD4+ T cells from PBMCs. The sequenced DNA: TGTGCCAGCAGCCTACTCCCCTCAGCGGGAGAGGTCTACAATGAGCAGTTCTTC. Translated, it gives CASSLLPSAGEVYNEQFF.